A single count supports the clone carrying this T cell receptor (beta chain). This entry comes from a study of blood T cell repertoires in COVID-19. The ends were cut back, 3 bases at V and 4 bases at J, with 13 bases in the middle. Germline values: CDR1 SGHNT, CDR2 YYREEE (reference sequence). CDR3 length: 14 residues. TCRdb's copy holds only in-frame clones and misses some; the assay was immunoSEQ multiplex PCR. The sample gives approximately 96,000 clones, roughly 80% of which show up once; around a tenth is in the top ten. The chain uses TRBV5-4 and TRBJ2-5; possible D gene TRBD2, 5 bases. The clonotype originates from a woman aged 80 or over with acute or convalescent COVID-19. Sequenced: peripheral blood. CDR3 DNA sequence: TGTGCCAGCAGCTCCGGACTGAACTCAGAGACCCAGTACTTC. Protein product: CASSSGLNSETQYF.